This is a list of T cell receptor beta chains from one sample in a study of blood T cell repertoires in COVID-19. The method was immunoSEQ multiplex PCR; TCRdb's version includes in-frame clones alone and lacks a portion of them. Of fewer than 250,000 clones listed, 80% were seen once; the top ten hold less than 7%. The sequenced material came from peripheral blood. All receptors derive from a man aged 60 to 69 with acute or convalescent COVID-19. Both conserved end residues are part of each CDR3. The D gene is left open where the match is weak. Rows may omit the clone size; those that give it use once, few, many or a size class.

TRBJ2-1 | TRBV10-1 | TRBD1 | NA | TGCGCCAGCAGTGCGATCGAGGGGGACAGCTACCCCTACAATGAGCAGTTCTTC | CASSAIEGDSYPYNEQFF
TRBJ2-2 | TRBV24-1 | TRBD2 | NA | TGTGCCACCAGTGATTTAAGTAGCGGGAGTGGGAACACCGGGGAGCTGTTTTTT | CATSDLSSGSGNTGELFF
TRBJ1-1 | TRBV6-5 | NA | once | TGTGCCAGCAACAGGGTGGTGAACACTGAAGCTTTCTTT | CASNRVVNTEAFF
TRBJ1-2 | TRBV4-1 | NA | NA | TGCGCCAGCAGCCAAGTAGGCAGGGGCTATGGCTACACCTTC | CASSQVGRGYGYTF
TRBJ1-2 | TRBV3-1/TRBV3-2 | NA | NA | TGTGCCAGCAGCCCTCCGGGGGGGGTACGAGGCGGCTACACCTTC | CASSPPGGVRGGYTF
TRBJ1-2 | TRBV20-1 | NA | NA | TGCAGTGCCCCACAGGGAGATGGCTACACCTTC | CSAPQGDGYTF
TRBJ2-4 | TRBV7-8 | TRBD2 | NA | TGTGCCAGCAGCTCACCGGGACTAGCGACAAGGGGGTCCAAAAACATTCAGTACTTC | CASSSPGLATRGSKNIQYF
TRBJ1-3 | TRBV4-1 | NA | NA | TGCGCCAGCAGCCAAGAGTCTGGACAGATCAGCTCTGGAAACACCATATATTTT | CASSQESGQISSGNTIYF
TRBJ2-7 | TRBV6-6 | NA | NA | TGTGCCAGCAGTACCCGGGACACCTTTTACGAGCAGTACTTC | CASSTRDTFYEQYF
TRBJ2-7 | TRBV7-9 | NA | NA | TGTGCCAGCAGCTCGGGACAAAGGTCCTACGAGCAGTACTTC | CASSSGQRSYEQYF
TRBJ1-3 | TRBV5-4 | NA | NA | TGTGCCAGCAGCCTTGGCATAACAGGAAACACCATATATTTT | CASSLGITGNTIYF
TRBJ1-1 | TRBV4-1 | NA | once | TGCGCCAGCAGCCAAGTGGATCTGGGATTTGAAAGGGGTGAAGCTTTCTTT | CASSQVDLGFERGEAFF
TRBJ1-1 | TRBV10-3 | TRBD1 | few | TGTGCCATCAGTGGGACAGGGGTGAACACTGAAGCTTTCTTT | CAISGTGVNTEAFF